Described below is a single TCR beta chain sequence and its context. What it recognizes is unknown. CDR1 is MNHNY, CDR2 SVGAGI, per germline (reference sequence). Deletions cut 7 bases from V and 0 bases from J, with 4 bases between. The CDR3 has 12 amino acids. This entry is derived from a study of coeliac disease. General study findings and limits: Lower clonality than controls marked TRB and TRG repertoires from active celiac intraepithelial and lamina propria samples. Intraepithelial and lamina propria fractions were not highly pure. Most TRB amino acid sequences occurred in only one sample. Known gliadin-specific TRB sequences: about 45% of the 18 coeliac samples, only 1 of 6 controls.

Measured with immunoSEQ multiplex PCR; TCRdb has only the in-frame clones, and not every one. The data show a few thousand clones, 55% to 65% seen once. The V gene is TRBV6-6, the J gene TRBJ1-3; D gene unclear. The sequence was obtained from a woman in her forties or fifties without celiac disease. The sequenced sample consisted of lymphocytes from the gut lamina propria. The CDR3 spells CASTFSGNTIYF. Here the CDR3 DNA reads TGTGCCAGCACCTTCTCTGGAAACACCATATATTTT.